Listed below are T cell receptor beta chains from one sample, sequenced in a study of PD-L1 blockade in urothelial cancer. Produced via immunoSEQ multiplex PCR; TCRdb's table is partial and in-frame only. The table lists 100,000 to 150,000 clones, less than 85% of them singletons. This specimen consisted of PBMCs, obtained around atezolizumab (anti-PD-L1) treatment. Source of these receptors: a man aged 50-59 years with urothelial cancer. Both conserved end residues are part of each CDR3. A D gene is named only where the DNA matches it firmly. Only part of the rows carry a size: once, few, many, or a class if the clone is expanded.

d_gene,v_gene,j_gene,abundance,CDR3aa,CDR3nt
TRBD1,TRBV5-1,TRBJ2-3,few,CASSQNRGVTDTQYF,TGCGCCAGCAGCCAAAACAGGGGGGTCACAGATACGCAGTATTTT
.,TRBV11-2,TRBJ1-1,.,CASSTRPRAREAEAFF,TGTGCCAGCAGCACCCGCCCTCGAGCTCGGGAGGCTGAAGCTTTCTTT
.,TRBV5-5,TRBJ2-1,.,CASSLVLRAYNEQFF,TGTGCCAGCAGCTTGGTTTTGCGGGCGTACAATGAGCAGTTCTTC
TRBD1,TRBV10-3,TRBJ1-5,.,CAISERQGASQPQHF,TGTGCCATCAGTGAAAGGCAGGGGGCTAGTCAGCCCCAGCATTTT
.,TRBV6-1,TRBJ2-7,few,CASSEGHGSGYEQYF,TGTGCCAGCAGTGAAGGCCACGGGAGTGGCTACGAGCAGTACTTC
TRBD2,TRBV11-3,TRBJ2-1,.,CASSPSGSGSVGEQFF,TGTGCCAGCAGCCCCTCAGGTAGCGGGAGTGTAGGTGAGCAGTTCTTC
.,TRBV13,TRBJ2-2,.,CASSLYRASNTGELFF,TGTGCCAGCAGCCTATACAGGGCATCGAACACCGGGGAGCTGTTTTTT
.,TRBV27,TRBJ2-7,.,CASRRTGTYEQYF,TGTGCCAGCAGGCGGACTGGAACCTACGAGCAGTACTTC
TRBD2,TRBV5-5,TRBJ2-3,.,CASSFISGGADTQYF,TGTGCCAGCAGCTTTATCAGCGGGGGGGCAGATACGCAGTATTTT
TRBD1,TRBV19,TRBJ2-2,.,CASSIYHQDRATGELFF,TGTGCCAGTAGTATCTATCATCAAGACAGGGCCACCGGGGAGCTGTTTTTT
TRBD2,TRBV5-1,TRBJ2-2,.,CASSLGSSGGTGELFF,TGCGCCAGCAGCTTGGGGTCTAGCGGGGGCACCGGGGAGCTGTTTTTT
TRBD2,TRBV7-2,TRBJ2-5,once,CASSLATAGGLETQYF,TGTGCCAGCAGCTTAGCTACAGCGGGAGGATTAGAGACCCAGTACTTC
.,TRBV18,TRBJ1-5,.,CASSHGQINQPQHF,TGTGCCAGCTCACATGGACAGATAAATCAGCCCCAGCATTTT
TRBD2,TRBV7-2,TRBJ2-7,.,CASSLLAGGIHEQYF,TGTGCCAGCAGCTTACTCGCGGGAGGAATCCACGAGCAGTACTTC
.,TRBV6-4,TRBJ1-2,.,CASPGKANYGYTF,TGTGCCAGCCCAGGGAAAGCTAACTATGGCTACACCTTC
TRBD2,TRBV9,TRBJ2-1,.,CASSATSGRANEQFF,TGTGCCAGCAGCGCAACTAGCGGGAGGGCTAATGAGCAGTTCTTC
TRBD1,TRBV29-1,TRBJ1-2,.,CSAEDRAFGYTF,TGCAGCGCTGAAGACAGGGCCTTTGGCTACACCTTC
.,TRBV27,TRBJ1-3,.,CASSLGGSGNTIYF,TGTGCCAGCAGTTTAGGGGGGTCTGGAAACACCATATATTTT
.,TRBV19,TRBJ2-3,.,CASSQGRTDTQYF,TGTGCCAGTAGTCAGGGGCGGACAGATACGCAGTATTTT
TRBD1,TRBV28,TRBJ1-6,.,CASSLAGGAYNSPLHF,TGTGCCAGCAGTCTCGCAGGGGGCGCCTATAATTCACCCCTCCACTTT
.,TRBV5-1,TRBJ2-3,.,CASSRRGSTDTQYF,TGCGCCAGCAGCCGCAGGGGAAGCACAGATACGCAGTATTTT
.,TRBV5-1,TRBJ2-7,.,CASSLGWDSASIEQYF,TGCGCCAGCAGCTTGGGATGGGACTCAGCCTCCATTGAGCAGTACTTC
TRBD1,TRBV5-1,TRBJ1-4,.,CASSLGDRVYEKLFF,TGCGCCAGCAGCTTGGGGGACAGGGTATATGAAAAACTGTTTTTT
TRBD1,TRBV6-1,TRBJ1-5,.,CASSQPGQGAQPQHF,TGTGCCAGCAGTCAACCGGGACAGGGGGCTCAGCCCCAGCATTTT
TRBD1,TRBV19,TRBJ1-5,.,CASTYRGDSSNQPQHF,TGTGCCAGTACCTACAGGGGGGACAGTAGCAATCAGCCCCAGCATTTT
.,TRBV5-1,TRBJ2-5,.,CASSLVGGRETQYF,TGCGCCAGCAGCTTGGTCGGGGGACGAGAGACCCAGTACTTC
.,TRBV25-1,TRBJ1-2,.,CASSETPDYGYTF,TGTGCCAGCAGTGAGACACCCGACTATGGCTACACCTTC
.,TRBV28,TRBJ1-3,.,CASSLTSHSAGTIYF,TGTGCCAGCAGTTTAACATCCCACTCCGCAGGAACCATATATTTT